These T cell receptor beta chains were read from a single sample in a study of cytomegalovirus exposure and HLA in healthy donors. Sequencing was performed with immunoSEQ multiplex PCR; in TCRdb, only in-frame clones are kept and a portion is missing. Counted here are 140,000 to 150,000 clones, 94% occurring once; the ten biggest clones make up roughly 1.9%. Sequencing was performed on PBMCs. The receptors derive from a man in his late teens or twenties in good health and CMV-seropositive. CDR3s include the opening cysteine and the closing phenylalanine or tryptophan. The D gene is left open where the match is weak. Only some rows state a clone size, as once, few, many or a class for expanded clones.

j_call	clone_size	v_call	d_call	cdr3_aa	cdr3_nt
TRBJ1-1	-	TRBV7-8	-	CASSLLGRNTEAFF	TGTGCCAGCAGCTTACTGGGCAGGAACACTGAAGCTTTCTTT
TRBJ1-3	-	TRBV18	-	CASSPTGGNTIYF	TGTGCCAGCTCACCAACAGGGGGAAACACCATATATTTT
TRBJ2-5	-	TRBV18	-	CASSPRSQETQYF	TGTGCCAGCTCACCACGGTCACAGGAGACCCAGTACTTC
TRBJ2-7	-	TRBV28	TRBD2	CASSSPRTSGLYEQYF	TGTGCCAGCAGTTCCCCGAGGACTAGCGGTCTGTACGAGCAGTACTTC
TRBJ1-3	-	TRBV6-1	-	CASITLAGNTIYF	TGTGCCAGCATTACGCTGGCCGGAAACACCATATATTTT
TRBJ2-2	-	TRBV28	-	CASTPGERAVTGELFF	TGTGCCAGCACCCCGGGGGAGCGGGCGGTCACCGGGGAGCTGTTTTTT
TRBJ2-7	-	TRBV2	-	CASSEARSPYSSEQYF	TGTGCCAGCAGTGAAGCTCGGAGCCCCTACTCCTCCGAGCAGTACTTC
TRBJ2-3	-	TRBV7-3	TRBD2	CASSSLAGGDTQYF	TGTGCCAGCAGCTCACTAGCGGGAGGAGATACGCAGTATTTT
TRBJ2-7	-	TRBV9	TRBD2	CASSVDTTSGRLGEQYF	TGTGCCAGCAGCGTGGATACTACTAGCGGGAGGTTGGGGGAGCAGTACTTC
TRBJ2-3	-	TRBV28	-	CASSRIVTTSTDTQYF	TGTGCCAGCAGTCGAATAGTGACTACTAGCACAGATACGCAGTATTTT
TRBJ2-7	few	TRBV2	-	CASSLPVTYEQYF	TGTGCCAGCAGTCTCCCAGTTACCTACGAGCAGTACTTC
TRBJ1-4	-	TRBV12-2	-	CASRFLPDRINEKLFF	TGTGCAAGTCGCTTCCTCCCGGACAGAATTAATGAAAAACTGTTTTTT
TRBJ2-1	-	TRBV7-2	-	CASSLVHSEKKQFF	TGTGCCAGCAGCTTAGTTCATAGCGAGAAGAAGCAGTTCTTC
TRBJ2-3	-	TRBV4-1	TRBD2	CASSQAVAGSTDTQYF	TGCGCCAGCAGCCAAGCCGTAGCGGGAAGCACAGATACGCAGTATTTT
TRBJ2-4	-	TRBV6-5	-	CASSYSLSLAKNIQYF	TGTGCCAGCAGTTACTCCCTATCACTAGCCAAAAACATTCAGTACTTC
TRBJ1-2	-	TRBV28	TRBD1	CASSPSGQGRGNYGYTF	TGTGCCAGCAGTCCCTCGGGACAGGGGCGTGGGAACTATGGCTACACCTTC
TRBJ1-2	-	TRBV2	-	CASTTDNYGYTF	TGTGCCAGCACGACAGACAATTATGGCTACACCTTC
TRBJ2-7	-	TRBV28	-	CASSPAQLGKQYF	TGTGCCAGCAGCCCTGCCCAGTTGGGCAAGCAGTACTTC
TRBJ2-7	-	TRBV27	TRBD1	CASSNRGPYEQYF	TGTGCCAGCAGTAACAGGGGGCCCTACGAGCAGTACTTC
TRBJ2-7	-	TRBV5-5	-	CASSLGSSYEQYF	TGTGCCAGCAGCTTGGGGTCCAGCTACGAGCAGTACTTC
TRBJ2-7	few	TRBV2	TRBD2	CASKAGGEQYF	TGTGCCAGCAAGGCGGGAGGAGAGCAGTACTTC
TRBJ2-5	-	TRBV9	TRBD2	CASSSGLAGPSETQYF	TGTGCCAGCAGCTCCGGACTAGCCGGACCGTCGGAGACCCAGTACTTC
TRBJ2-2	-	TRBV5-1	TRBD2	CASSLAVREYTGELFF	TGCGCCAGCAGCTTGGCGGTGCGGGAGTACACCGGGGAGCTGTTTTTT
TRBJ2-7	-	TRBV7-2	TRBD2	CASSFAGGVYEQYF	TGTGCCAGCAGCTTTGCGGGAGGAGTATACGAGCAGTACTTC
TRBJ2-3	-	TRBV6-1	-	CASTRGSGYGDTQYF	TGTGCCAGCACCCGGGGGAGTGGTTACGGAGATACGCAGTATTTT
TRBJ2-4	-	TRBV4-1	TRBD1	CASSQPGQGRAKNIQYF	TGCGCCAGCAGCCAACCCGGACAGGGGAGGGCCAAAAACATTCAGTACTTC
TRBJ2-7	-	TRBV5-4	TRBD2	CASSLGTSGIPSEQYF	TGTGCCAGCAGCTTGGGGACTAGCGGCATCCCTAGCGAGCAGTACTTC
TRBJ1-1	-	TRBV29-1	-	CSYSGGFTEAFF	TGCAGCTACTCTGGGGGCTTCACTGAAGCTTTCTTT
TRBJ2-1	once	TRBV7-9	TRBD2	CASSPGLAVRNEQFF	TGTGCCAGCAGCCCCGGACTAGCGGTGAGGAATGAGCAGTTCTTC
TRBJ2-5	-	TRBV19	-	CASSVTGNRETQYF	TGTGCCAGTAGTGTGACAGGAAACCGAGAGACCCAGTACTTC
TRBJ2-5	-	TRBV30	-	CAWGGVPETQYF	TGTGCCTGGGGAGGGGTTCCAGAGACCCAGTACTTC
TRBJ2-7	-	TRBV5-4	-	CASSLRQGSYEQYF	TGTGCCAGCAGCTTGCGTCAGGGCTCCTACGAGCAGTACTTC
TRBJ2-3	-	TRBV7-3	TRBD2	CASSSGLAGGAHTQYF	TGTGCCAGCAGCTCAGGACTAGCGGGAGGCGCGCATACGCAGTATTTT
TRBJ2-7	-	TRBV7-9	-	CASSFRQTPYEQYF	TGTGCCAGCAGCTTCAGGCAGACCCCCTACGAGCAGTACTTC
TRBJ2-5	many	TRBV29-1	TRBD1	CSVEDTGGQETQYF	TGCAGCGTTGAAGACACAGGGGGCCAGGAGACCCAGTACTTC
TRBJ2-6	-	TRBV27	TRBD2	CASRARGGRVQGGANVLTF	TGTGCCAGCAGAGCCCGGGGCGGGAGGGTCCAGGGGGGGGCCAACGTCCTGACTTTC
TRBJ2-3	-	TRBV28	-	CASSLAQGIDTQYF	TGTGCCAGCAGTTTAGCCCAGGGGATAGATACGCAGTATTTT
TRBJ2-1	-	TRBV4-2	TRBD2	CASSQSGSSYNEQFF	TGTGCCAGCAGCCAAAGCGGGAGCTCCTACAATGAGCAGTTCTTC
TRBJ1-4	-	TRBV7-9	-	CASKRDRSQEKLFF	TGTGCCAGCAAGAGGGATCGGAGCCAAGAAAAACTGTTTTTT
TRBJ2-1	-	TRBV19	TRBD1	CASSLFGTGYNEQFF	TGTGCCAGTAGCCTATTCGGGACAGGTTACAATGAGCAGTTCTTC
TRBJ2-3	-	TRBV28	-	CASSSGVGTDTQYF	TGTGCCAGCAGTTCAGGGGTCGGCACAGATACGCAGTATTTT
TRBJ1-1	-	TRBV28	-	CASSSLLGGSTEAFF	TGTGCCAGCAGTTCACTCCTAGGGGGAAGCACTGAAGCTTTCTTT
TRBJ2-2	-	TRBV27	-	CASSLRRDTYTGELFF	TGTGCCAGCAGTTTACGCCGGGACACCTACACCGGGGAGCTGTTTTTT
TRBJ1-2	-	TRBV28	-	CASSLMSDRIYGYTF	TGTGCCAGCAGTTTAATGTCAGACAGGATCTATGGCTACACCTTC
TRBJ2-7	-	TRBV5-1	-	CASSLSGEEQYF	TGCGCCAGCAGCTTGTCAGGGGAAGAGCAGTACTTC
TRBJ1-2	few	TRBV2	TRBD1	CASSADRNYGYTF	TGTGCCAGCAGTGCGGACAGGAACTATGGCTACACCTTC
TRBJ2-7	-	TRBV7-2	-	CASSPGTYAYEQYF	TGTGCCAGCAGTCCTGGGACATACGCCTACGAGCAGTACTTC
TRBJ1-5	-	TRBV6-6	-	CASSATVFQPQHF	TGTGCCAGCAGTGCCACAGTTTTTCAGCCCCAGCATTTT